This is a list of T cell receptor beta chains from one sample in a study of cytomegalovirus exposure and HLA in healthy donors. Data came from immunoSEQ multiplex PCR; TCRdb stores just in-frame clones and leaves some out. Of about 110,000 clones in the sample, around four fifths are singletons; the top ten hold just under 3%. Sequenced input: PBMCs. These receptors were collected from a woman aged 60-75 years in good health and CMV-seropositive. Both conserved end residues are trimmed from each CDR3. A D gene is named only where the DNA matches it firmly.

J | D | V | CDR3
TRBJ1-1 | TRBD1 | TRBV7-8 | ASSSAGGSTEAF
TRBJ2-7 | - | TRBV6-5 | ASSYSRQDNYEQY
TRBJ1-5 | TRBD1 | TRBV27 | ASSYGTGGQPQH
TRBJ2-2 | - | TRBV2 | ASSDRPTNTGGLF
TRBJ2-5 | TRBD2 | TRBV9 | ASSVESGRAGETQY
TRBJ1-5 | TRBD1 | TRBV27 | ASSFLSTGMGQPQH
TRBJ2-7 | TRBD2 | TRBV10-2 | ASSETSVTYEQY
TRBJ1-4 | - | TRBV5-1 | ASSLQGGEKLF
TRBJ2-7 | TRBD1 | TRBV27 | ASSIRQGPYYEQY
TRBJ2-7 | TRBD1 | TRBV29-1 | SVGNRGLYEQY
TRBJ1-2 | TRBD1 | TRBV19 | ASSGTARGWGYT
TRBJ2-7 | - | TRBV7-2 | ASSLAGLASWGSYEQY
TRBJ2-6 | - | TRBV5-4 | ASGRGGGLAGANVLT